These 22 T cell receptor beta chains were sequenced from one sample in a study of OX40 agonist ivuxolimab in advanced cancers. TCRdb's copy holds only in-frame clones and misses some; the assay was immunoSEQ multiplex PCR. The sample yields about 38,000 clones, roughly 80% seen once. The specimen was CD4+ or CD8+ T cells sorted from blood, collected in a trial of the OX40 agonist ivuxolimab. All receptors come from an adult with an advanced solid tumor such as melanoma, head and neck, liver or kidney cancer.

V usage is TRBV7-3 and J usage is TRBJ1-3; tentative D call: TRBD1 (6 bases). Germline-derived CDR1 and CDR2 are SGHTA and FQGTGA. The CDR3 length is 13 residues. The V gene lost 3 bases and the J gene lost 8 bases, with 11 bases spanning the gap. Written as DNA, the CDR3 is TGTGCCAGCAGCTTCGACAGGATGGACACCATATATTTT. Translated, it gives CASSFDRMDTIYF.

The J gene is TRBJ2-2, the V gene TRBV2, with TRBD1 matching over 9 bases. V was clipped by 4 bases and J by 8 bases; unmatched bases: 8. The germline V gene has CDR1 SNHLY and CDR2 FYNNEI. This CDR3 contains 15 residues. The DNA of the CDR3 is TGTGCCAGCAGTGCCTCCGGGACAGGGTTTGGGGAGCTGTTTTTT. It specifies CASSASGTGFGELFF. Complete variable domain (other parts from reference TRBV2 and TRBJ2-2): EPEVTQTPSHQVTQMGQEVILRCVPISNHLYFYWYRQILGQKVEFLVSFYNNEISEKSEIFDDQFSVERPDGSNFTLKIRSTKLEDSAMYFCASSASGTGFGELFFGEGSRLTVL.

The rearrangement links TRBV21-1 to TRBJ2-2; the table's D call, TRBD1, has no DNA check behind it. TRBV21-1 corresponds to a pseudogene. There are 18 residues in the CDR3. The CDR3 bases are TGTGCCAGCAGCAGTGGGGACAGAGAATCCTGGGCGGACGGGGAGCTGTTTTTT. Translating gives CASSSGDRESWADGELFF.

The chain joins TRBV6-5 to TRBJ1-1; D uncertain. Germline values: CDR1 MNHEY, CDR2 SVGAGI. This CDR3 contains 15 residues. V lost 2 bases to trimming and J lost 3 bases, with 13 bases between them. The CDR3 nucleotides read TGTGCCAGCAGTTACAGGGCACCTACTTACACTGAAGCTTTCTTT. This gives the protein CASSYRAPTYTEAFF.

J is TRBJ1-1 and V is TRBV6-1; no firm D call. This CDR3 comprises 14 residues. Trimming removed 6 bases from V and 1 base from J, with 12 bases in between. Germline CDR1 is MNHNS and CDR2 is SASEGT. The CDR3 protein is CASSLGPANTEAFF. CDR3 DNA sequence: TGTGCCAGCAGCTTAGGACCGGCGAACACTGAAGCTTTCTTT.

This clone was recorded only once. The chain links TRBV6-4 to TRBJ2-2; 9 bases align to TRBD2. The CDR3 runs to 16 residues. Germline loops: CDR1 MRHNA, CDR2 SNTAGT. The V gene end was trimmed by 3 bases and the J gene end by 5 bases; junction bases not matched to a gene: 7. In nucleotides, the CDR3 is TGTGCCAGCAGTGAAGGTAGCGGGAGCGGTACCGGGGAGCTGTTTTTT. It codes for CASSEGSGSGTGELFF.

This chain joins TRBV28 and TRBJ1-4; a weak D match, TRBD1 (5 bases). Trimming removed 6 bases from V and 8 bases from J, with 16 bases in between. Per germline, CDR1 MDHEN and CDR2 SYDVKM. The CDR3 runs to 14 residues. The CDR3 here is CASRRQSEREKLFF. Here the CDR3 DNA reads TGTGCCAGCAGGAGACAGTCGGAGCGGGAAAAACTGTTTTTT.

The chain combines TRBV5-1 with TRBJ2-1; the D gene is possibly TRBD2 (5 bases). With 3 bases removed from V and 5 bases from J, the gap between germline ends came to 15 bases. This CDR3 spans 15 amino acids. CDR1 SGHRS and CDR2 YFSETQ come from the germline V gene. The CDR3: CASSSYRRGNNEQFF. CDR3 DNA sequence: TGCGCCAGCAGCTCCTACCGACGGGGAAACAATGAGCAGTTCTTC. The full variable domain, completed using reference TRBV5-1 and TRBJ2-1, is KAGVTQTPRYLIKTRGQQVTLSCSPISGHRSVSWYQQTPGQGLQFLFEYFSETQRNKGNFPGRFSGRQFSNSRSEMNVSTLELGDSALYLCASSSYRRGNNEQFFGPGTRLTVL.

J is TRBJ1-3 and V is TRBV18, with unresolved D. Trimming pared 1 base from V and 0 bases from J, leaving 10 bases between. The germline gives CDR1 KGHSH, CDR2 LQKENI. CDR3 length: 16 amino acids. CDR3 amino acids: CASSPLGSSSGNTIYF. The DNA for the CDR3 is TGTGCCAGCTCACCACTGGGTTCAAGCTCTGGAAACACCATATATTTT.

This clone was recorded a few times. At one boundary the junction diverges from the germline segment, which might be a read error. The V gene is TRBV19, the J gene TRBJ1-2; D unclear. CDR3 length equals 13 residues. From germline, CDR1 is LNHDA and CDR2 SQIVND (reference sequence). The CDR3 here is CASSIDPVYAYTF. CDR3 in DNA: TGTGCCAGTAGTATAGATCCTGTCTATGCCTACACCTTC. Full variable domain (missing parts from reference TRBV19 and TRBJ1-2): DGGITQSPKYLFRKEGQNVTLSCEQNLNHDAMYWYRQDPGQGLRLIYYSQIVNDFQKGDIAEGYSVSREKKESFPLTVTSAQKNPTAFYLCASSIDPVYAYTFGSGTRLTVV.

The chain employs TRBV5-1 and TRBJ2-3; 8 bases map to TRBD1. This CDR3 contains 17 residues. The V gene's germline CDR1 is SGHRS and CDR2 YFSETQ. J gave up 3 bases and V 3 bases, and 12 bases lay outside the gene matches. The DNA of the CDR3 is TGCGCCAGCAGCTGGGGGATTGGACAGGGACGGACAGATACGCAGTATTTT. Translation gives CASSWGIGQGRTDTQYF.

J is TRBJ1-1 and V is TRBV20-1, with no clear D. Trimming shortened V by 5 bases and J by 11 bases, and 15 bases separated the two germline ends. The CDR3 is 11 residues long. Germline CDR1 reads DFQATT; CDR2 reads SNEGSKA (reference sequence). CDR3 nucleotides: TGCAGTGCTTGGACTTCCCAGAGGGCTTTCTTT. Protein sequence: CSAWTSQRAFF.

V gene TRBV18 combines with J gene TRBJ2-2; 8 nucleotides line up with TRBD1. Unmatched junction bases numbered 9, after V lost 6 bases and J lost 0 bases. Germline V CDR1 and CDR2: KGHSH, LQKENI. CDR3 size: 17 residues. The CDR3 DNA sequence: TGTGCCAGCTCCCCCGGACAGGGCCATCCGAACACCGGGGAGCTGTTTTTT. Translating gives CASSPGQGHPNTGELFF.

The CDR3 region is CAWSGQGGNNEQFF. Written as DNA, the CDR3 is TGTGCCTGGAGTGGGCAGGGAGGCAACAATGAGCAGTTCTTC. The V gene is TRBV30, the J gene TRBJ2-1, with D maybe TRBD2 (6 bases). This CDR3 contains 14 residues. Germline V gene sequence: CDR1 GTSNPN, CDR2 SVGIG (reference sequence). The V and J ends lost 1 base and 5 bases respectively, with 12 bases between them.

This clone has just one count. The chain combines TRBV9 with TRBJ1-4; the match to TRBD1 covers 9 bases. CDR3 length equals 14 residues. Trimming removed 4 bases from V and 5 bases from J; junction bases left unmatched: 3. In germline, CDR1 is SGDLS, CDR2 YYNGEE. The CDR3 loop reads CASSWDRVNEKLFF. In DNA form, the CDR3 reads TGTGCCAGCAGCTGGGACAGGGTAAATGAAAAACTGTTTTTT.

The gene calls are TRBV29-1 and TRBJ2-1; D is unresolved. The CDR3 runs 13 residues. The germline gives CDR1 SQVTM, CDR2 ANQGSEA. Trimming took off 0 bases at V and 4 bases at J, with 7 bases between the two ends. For the CDR3, the DNA is TGCAGCGTTGAAGAGGTGGGGTACAATGAGCAGTTCTTC. This encodes CSVEEVGYNEQFF.

The V and J genes are TRBV5-6 and TRBJ2-7; no firm D call. CDR3 length equals 12 residues. Germline V gives CDR1 SGHDT, CDR2 YYEEEE. V was clipped by 0 bases and J by 4 bases, with 5 bases between them. The CDR3 is CASSLEGYEQYF. CDR3 in DNA: TGTGCCAGCAGCTTGGAAGGGTACGAGCAGTACTTC.

The chain links TRBV28 to TRBJ2-6, with TRBD1 matching over 7 bases. The CDR3 spans 15 residues. Germline-derived CDR1 and CDR2 are MDHEN and SYDVKM. V lost 6 bases, J lost 0 bases, and 2 bases stayed unmatched. CDR3 in DNA: TGTGCCAGCAGGACAGGGAACTCTGGGGCCAACGTCCTGACTTTC. This encodes CASRTGNSGANVLTF.

The V and J genes are TRBV6-1 and TRBJ1-2; D perhaps matches TRBD1 (5 bases). The CDR3 totals 12 residues. CDR1 MNHNS and CDR2 SASEGT come from the germline V gene. The CDR3 DNA sequence: TGTGCTATGTCCGGGACGGACTATGGCTACACCTTC. This codes for CAMSGTDYGYTF.

Worth noting for this clone: The same CDR3 arises from other DNA sequences in this sample as well. This chain connects TRBV28 to TRBJ1-2, with D possibly TRBD1 on 6 matching bases. Looked up from germline, CDR1 is MDHEN and CDR2 is SYDVKM. The CDR3 runs to 13 residues. Trimming took 6 bases from V and 2 from J, leaving 10 bases between them. CDR3 amino acids: CASREGGNYGYTF. The CDR3 nucleotides read TGTGCCAGCAGGGAGGGGGGAAACTATGGCTACACCTTC.

The J gene is TRBJ1-6, the V gene TRBV7-8; 12 bases fit TRBD1. With V trimmed by 3 bases and J by 10 bases, 4 bases remained unmatched. There are 15 residues in the CDR3. Germline V gives CDR1 SGHVS, CDR2 FQNEAQ. For the CDR3, the DNA is TGTGCCAGCAGCTTTTGGGACAGGGGGCCCTCACCCCTCCACTTT. It translates to CASSFWDRGPSPLHF.

The chain employs TRBV5-1 and TRBJ2-3, with 7 positions matching TRBD2. The CDR3 extends over 14 amino acids. V trimming: 4 bases; J trimming: 4 bases; junction bases outside the gene matches: 6. Germline CDR1 is SGHRS and CDR2 is YFSETQ. The CDR3 DNA sequence: TGCGCCAGCAGCCCTGGGAGGGAAGCAGATACGCAGTATTTT. Residues: CASSPGREADTQYF.